Below are 5 T cell receptor beta chains sequenced from a single sample in a study of blood T cell repertoires in COVID-19. Sequencing was performed with immunoSEQ multiplex PCR; in TCRdb, only in-frame clones are kept and a portion is missing. The data show 200,000 to 300,000 clones, about 91% seen once. Specimen: PBMCs or T cells enriched from blood (not recorded which). These receptors came from a woman between 40 and 55 years old with acute COVID-19.

The gene calls are TRBV21-1 and TRBJ1-2. TRBV21-1 is described as a pseudogene. This CDR3 is 12 amino acids long. CDR3 in DNA: TGTGCCAGCCCGTCCTATACTATGGGCTACACCTTC. Protein: CASPSYTMGYTF.

The chain combines TRBV11-2 with TRBJ2-1, with a weak D call TRBD2 (6 bases). The CDR3 runs to 15 residues. Per the germline V gene, CDR1 is SGHAT and CDR2 is FQNNGV. Trimming stripped 4 bases from V and 0 bases from J, with 10 bases between. The CDR3 is CASSSLAASYNEQFF. As DNA, the CDR3 is TGTGCCAGCAGCTCTTTAGCGGCCTCCTACAATGAGCAGTTCTTC.

J is TRBJ2-3 and V is TRBV5-1; no clear D. The CDR3 consists of 14 residues. CDR1 is SGHRS, CDR2 YFSETQ, per germline. Trimming took 4 bases from V and 3 from J, leaving 12 bases between them. Written as DNA, the CDR3 is TGCGCCAGCAGCCGACCCGAGGAGACAGATACGCAGTATTTT. This encodes CASSRPEETDTQYF.

The chain has TRBV4-3 and TRBJ2-1; the match to TRBD2 covers 7 bases. The length of the CDR3 is 18 residues. Germline CDR1 and CDR2: LGHNA and YSLEER. V shed 0 bases and J 3 bases; nucleotides not matched to a gene: 11. The CDR3: CASSQDMSMAGVYNEQFF. The CDR3, as DNA: TGCGCCAGCAGCCAAGATATGTCGATGGCGGGAGTCTACAATGAGCAGTTCTTC.

The chain joins TRBV6-5 to TRBJ1-2; 7 nucleotides align to TRBD1. The CDR3 sequence is 13 residues long. Germline lookup yields CDR1 MNHEY and CDR2 SVGAGI. Unmatched junction bases numbered 9, after V lost 10 bases and J lost 4 bases. As DNA, the CDR3 is TGTGCCACTTCGGGACAGTCCGGCTATGGCTACACCTTC. This codes for CATSGQSGYGYTF.